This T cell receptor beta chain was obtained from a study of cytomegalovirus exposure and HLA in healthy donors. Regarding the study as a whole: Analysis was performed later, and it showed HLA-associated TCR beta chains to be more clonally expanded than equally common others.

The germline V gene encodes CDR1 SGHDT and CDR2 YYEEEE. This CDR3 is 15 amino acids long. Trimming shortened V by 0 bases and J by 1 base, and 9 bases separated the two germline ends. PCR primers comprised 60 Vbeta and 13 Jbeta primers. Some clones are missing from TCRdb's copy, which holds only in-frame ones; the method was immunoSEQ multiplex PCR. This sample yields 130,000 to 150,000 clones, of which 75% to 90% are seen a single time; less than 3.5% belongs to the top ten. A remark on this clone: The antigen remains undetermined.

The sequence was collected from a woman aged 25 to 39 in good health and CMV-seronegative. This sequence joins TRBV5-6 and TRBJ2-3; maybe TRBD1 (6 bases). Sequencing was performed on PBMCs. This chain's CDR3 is CASSLDWGRTDTQYF. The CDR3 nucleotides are TGTGCCAGCAGCTTGGACTGGGGGCGCACAGATACGCAGTATTTT.